This record covers a single T cell receptor beta chain. Its specific antigen is unknown. There are no base qualities to consult, and no much larger clone falls within one base. The collaborating institutions used their own protocols to collect whole blood in K2EDTA tubes. For TCRbeta analysis, collaborators shipped samples in one of three forms: frozen whole blood, isolated PBMCs, or DNA extracted from either of those sample types. This entry belongs to a study of blood T cell repertoires in COVID-19 (TCRdb year 2020). A note on the overall study: Samples covering the acute and convalescent phases of COVID-19 were provided by collaborators in the United States, Italy and Spain. HLA class I and class II types, where available, came from metadata supplied by the sample provider rather than from assay-based typing. Samples came from the ongoing ImmuneRACE study (first 160 participants) plus 1,254 subjects from 6 global collaborators. The prospective study material was composed of cDNA or gDNA derived from T cells, B-cell-depleted T cells, or PBMCs. The dataset comprised deeply sampled blood TCRbeta repertoires from subjects exposed to, actively infected with, or recovered from COVID-19. A freely available public database, intended as a resource for researchers studying the immune response to SARS-CoV-2, is where the repertoires were released. Sample metadata almost always included a de-identified subject ID, COVID-19 status, age in years and sex.

TCRbeta CDR3 regions were amplified from genomic DNA by means of the immunoSEQ Assay, a bias-controlled multiplex PCR. In the authors' own workflow: The number of nucleated cells in each sample was estimated by amplification of reference gene primers within the assay. Sequence reads were collapsed and filtered to measure the absolute abundance of every unique TCRbeta CDR3 rearrangement. For each sample, productive Simpson clonality was calculated as the square root of Simpson's diversity index over productive rearrangements. The immuneACCESS repertoire file appears here via TCRdb, limited to in-frame rearrangements. These files lack a portion of the clones; in checked studies, under half of the deficit traces to unresolved V genes, and the cause of the others is not known. Clonal size and the V and J genes are those of that table, whereas D and trimming came from the DNA. Here the sample has about 98,000 clones; 80% to 85% occur a single time. The biggest ten clones account for 4.1% of the sample.

On the study overall, not on this receptor specifically: Clinical and demographic metadata were provided uncurated, with the amount varying by source and participant.

Sequenced input: peripheral blood. This receptor was taken from a man in his 60s with acute or convalescent COVID-19.

The CDR3 protein sequence reads: CASGLQGFDTQYF. The DNA sequence reads TGTGCTAGTGGTTTGCAGGGGTTCGATACGCAGTATTTT. The receptor chain draws on TRBV12-5 and TRBJ2-3; a tentative D call is TRBD1 (6 bases match). V was cut back by 2 bases and J by 6 bases, leaving a gap of 9 bases between them. Including the terminal cysteine and phenylalanine, the CDR3 comprises 13 residues. CDR3 DNA only is kept here, 39 bases in frame from base 1. The germline V gene provides CDR1 LGHNT and CDR2 FRNRAP.